The 24 T cell receptor beta chains in this list originate from one sample, sequenced in a study of blood T cell repertoires in COVID-19. Assay: immunoSEQ multiplex PCR; the TCRdb copy retains only in-frame clones and omits some. Counted here are roughly 330,000 clones, around 89% occurring once; the ten biggest clones make up around 6.6%. Source material: peripheral blood. The origin of the receptors is a young man who had recovered from COVID-19.

This sequence joins TRBV11-2 and TRBJ2-1; 11 bases are a match to TRBD2. V lost 5 bases, J lost 7 bases, and 13 bases stayed unmatched. The CDR3 has 17 residues. Germline-derived CDR1 and CDR2 are SGHAT and FQNNGV. The CDR3 loop is CASSPTLPLAGGNEQFF. DNA for the CDR3: TGTGCCAGCAGCCCAACCCTCCCTCTAGCGGGAGGAAATGAGCAGTTCTTC.

J is TRBJ2-1 and V is TRBV6-5; unclear D gene. The V end was cut by 8 bases, the J end by 10 bases, with 9 bases between. This CDR3 contains 10 residues. CDR1 MNHEY and CDR2 SVGAGI come from the germline V gene. The CDR3 nucleotides read TGTGCCAGCTCAGGTGGAGAGCAGTTCTTC. This sequence encodes CASSGGEQFF.

This chain uses TRBV19 with TRBJ2-2; 11 nucleotides agree with TRBD2. This CDR3 comprises 18 residues. Trimming removed 5 bases from V and 4 bases from J; junction bases left unmatched: 12. Germline V CDR1 and CDR2: LNHDA, SQIVND (reference sequence). DNA of the CDR3: TGTGCCAGTAGTTGGTCGGTAGCGGGGGGGCAGGGCACCGGGGAGCTGTTTTTT. Its translation: CASSWSVAGGQGTGELFF.

This clone was counted a few times. This CDR3 is also generated by other DNA sequences in the sample. This sequence joins TRBV6-5 and TRBJ2-7, with 11 bases aligning to TRBD2. Germline V CDR1 and CDR2: MNHEY, SVGAGI. V was clipped by 0 bases and J by 4 bases; unmatched bases: 2. This CDR3 spans 15 amino acids. The DNA for the CDR3 is TGTGCCAGCAGTTACTCAGGGACTAGCGGTTACGAGCAGTACTTC. It yields the protein CASSYSGTSGYEQYF.

J is TRBJ2-1 and V is TRBV7-2, with D unresolved. Germline CDR1 and CDR2: SGHTA and FQGNSA. Deletions cut 3 bases from V and 10 bases from J, with 7 bases between. This CDR3 has 11 amino acids. CDR3 nucleotides: TGTGCCAGCAGCTTCCAACGGGAGCAGTTCTTC. It codes for CASSFQREQFF.

This clone was seen only once. The chain recombines TRBV19 with TRBJ2-5, with D possibly matching TRBD2 (6 bases). The V gene lost 9 bases and the J gene lost 1 base, with 12 bases spanning the gap. This CDR3 has 13 amino acids. The germline V gene encodes CDR1 LNHDA and CDR2 SQIVND (reference sequence). The DNA for the CDR3 is TGTGCCAGCGGGGGACGGCTCCAAGAGACCCAGTACTTC. Translated: CASGGRLQETQYF.

The chain carries TRBV10-3 and TRBJ1-1, with 7 positions matching TRBD1. Germline V gene data show CDR1 as ENHRY and CDR2 as SYGVKD. The trim removed 2 bases at V and 4 bases at J, leaving 4 bases unmatched. The length of the CDR3 is 14 residues. The CDR3 DNA is TGTGCCATCAGTGAGACTACAGGGGCCACTGAAGCTTTCTTT. Its protein product is CAISETTGATEAFF.

The rearrangement links TRBV4-1 to TRBJ2-2; a possible D gene is TRBD2 (6 bases). Per the germline V gene, CDR1 is MGHRA and CDR2 is YSYEKL. V lost 0 bases to trimming and J lost 0 bases, with 11 bases between them. The CDR3 length is 17 residues. The CDR3 DNA reads TGCGCCAGCAGCCAAGATTGGTCTAGCGCGAACACCGGGGAGCTGTTTTTT. Translating gives CASSQDWSSANTGELFF.

This clone was seen once. J is TRBJ2-1 and V is TRBV6-6; 8 nucleotides match TRBD2. The J segment lost 0 bases and the V segment lost 2 bases, leaving 3 bases of the junction unmatched. The CDR3 runs 16 residues. Germline values: CDR1 MNHNY, CDR2 SVGAGI (reference sequence). CDR3 bases: TGTGCCAGCAGTTACCCCACTAGCGGCTCCTACAATGAGCAGTTCTTC. This codes for CASSYPTSGSYNEQFF.

V and J are TRBV18 and TRBJ1-2; 8 nucleotides agree with TRBD1. The CDR3 sequence is 18 residues long. The trim removed 6 bases at V and 0 bases at J, leaving 15 bases unmatched. Per the germline V gene, CDR1 is KGHSH and CDR2 is LQKENI. The DNA for the CDR3 is TGTGCCAGCTCGGGATACGGACAGGGAACCGACTCTAACTATGGCTACACCTTC. Translated: CASSGYGQGTDSNYGYTF. The full variable domain, rest sourced from reference TRBV18 and TRBJ1-2, is NAGVMQNPRHLVRRRGQEARLRCSPMKGHSHVYWYRQLPEEGLKFMVYLQKENIIDESGMPKERFSAEFPKEGPSILRIQQVVRGDSAAYFCASSGYGQGTDSNYGYTFGSGTRLTVV.

This chain joins TRBV30 and TRBJ1-1; 9 bases line up with TRBD1. This CDR3 has 13 residues. Germline V gene sequence: CDR1 GTSNPN, CDR2 SVGIG (reference sequence). Unmatched junction bases numbered 4, after V lost 3 bases and J lost 5 bases. This CDR3 reads CAWRTGGFTEAFF. The CDR3 bases are TGTGCCTGGAGGACAGGGGGTTTTACTGAAGCTTTCTTT.

V usage is TRBV27 and J usage is TRBJ2-3; 12 nucleotides line up with TRBD2. Trimming cost V 5 bases and J 0 bases; bases outside gene matches: 3. The CDR3 is 16 residues long. Germline assignment: CDR1 MNHEY and CDR2 SMNVEV (reference sequence). The CDR3 protein is CASSIGTSGSTDTQYF. The CDR3 bases are TGTGCCAGCAGTATCGGGACTAGCGGGAGCACAGATACGCAGTATTTT.

This clone was detected only once. The chain links TRBV5-5 to TRBJ2-7; 8 positions agree with TRBD1. The length of the CDR3 is 18 residues. From germline, CDR1 is SGHKS and CDR2 YYEKEE (reference sequence). V shed 4 bases, J shed 9 bases, and the junction held 24 bases outside the gene matches. CDR3 sequence (DNA): TGTGCCAGCAGCCCCCGGTCGGGGACAGGCCTAATTCCTACGACGCAGTACTTC. Residues: CASSPRSGTGLIPTTQYF.

This chain uses TRBV28 with TRBJ2-1; D gene ambiguous. This CDR3 is built from 13 residues. CDR1 is MDHEN, CDR2 SYDVKM, per germline. V lost 1 base and J lost 5, with 6 bases in between. CDR3 coding DNA: TGTGCCAGCAGTTTATCGAGAAACAATGAGCAGTTCTTC. This codes for CASSLSRNNEQFF.

This clone was counted a single time. The CDR3 loop is CASRKGQGWNTEAFF. In DNA, the CDR3 is TGTGCCAGCAGAAAAGGACAGGGGTGGAACACTGAAGCTTTCTTT. This chain connects TRBV6-5 to TRBJ1-1, with 9 nucleotides matching TRBD1. The CDR3 totals 15 residues. Germline V gene sequence: CDR1 MNHEY, CDR2 SVGAGI. V lost 6 bases, J lost 1 base, and 6 bases stayed unmatched.

The chain is built from TRBV6-5 and TRBJ1-5; D is perhaps TRBD1 (5 bases). Germline assignment: CDR1 MNHEY and CDR2 SVGAGI. The germline V and J ends were trimmed by 4 bases and 7 bases, with 8 bases remaining between them. This CDR3 is built from 12 residues. CDR3 sequence (DNA): TGTGCCAGCAGTTCAGGGTTACAGCCCCAGCATTTT. Protein product: CASSSGLQPQHF.

V gene TRBV19 combines with J gene TRBJ1-1; D is unclear. This CDR3 contains 15 residues. Trimming removed 1 base from V and 6 bases from J, with 15 bases in between. From germline, CDR1 is LNHDA and CDR2 SQIVND (reference sequence). CDR3 in DNA: TGTGCCAGTAGTATAGGGGCAGGTTCTAATCCTGAAGCTTTCTTT. Translated, it gives CASSIGAGSNPEAFF.

The gene calls are TRBV5-1 and TRBJ1-2, with D possibly matching TRBD1 (6 bases). CDR1 and CDR2 from the germline V gene are SGHRS and YFSETQ. The length of the CDR3 is 15 residues. The germline V and J ends were trimmed by 0 bases and 4 bases, with 13 bases remaining between them. CDR3 sequence (DNA): TGCGCCAGCAGCTTGGATGGACAGCGTTTCTATGGCTACACCTTC. It is translated as CASSLDGQRFYGYTF.

The table lists this clone with a count of one. The chain has TRBV7-9 and TRBJ1-2, with D unresolved. Per the germline V gene, CDR1 is SEHNR and CDR2 is FQNEAQ (reference sequence). This CDR3 spans 14 amino acids. Trimming took 3 bases from V and 4 from J, leaving 12 bases between them. The CDR3 nucleotides are TGTGCCAGCAGCTTGAGGGAGGAGCTCTATGGCTACACCTTC. Its translation: CASSLREELYGYTF.

The V and J genes are TRBV4-1 and TRBJ1-2; 10 bases align to TRBD1. The CDR3 runs 16 residues. Per the germline V gene, CDR1 is MGHRA and CDR2 is YSYEKL. V gave up 1 base and J gave up 5 bases; unmatched junction bases: 7. The CDR3 reads CASSQAGTGVVYGYTF. DNA for the CDR3: TGCGCCAGCAGCCAAGCGGGGACAGGGGTGGTATATGGCTACACCTTC.

The DNA for the CDR3 is TGTGCCAGCAGCCAAGAGGGGACAATGACTGAAGCTTTCTTT. It codes for CASSQEGTMTEAFF. The chain is built from TRBV3-1 (or the pseudogene TRBV3-2) and TRBJ1-1; D perhaps matches TRBD1 (6 bases). This CDR3 has 14 amino acids. The germline V gene encodes CDR1 LGHDT and CDR2 YNNKEL (reference sequence). V lost 0 bases and J lost 5, with 10 bases in between.

This chain links TRBV19 with TRBJ1-1; D call uncertain. Per the germline V gene, CDR1 is LNHDA and CDR2 is SQIVND (reference sequence). The CDR3 runs 15 residues. Trimming cost V 0 bases and J 3 bases, with 11 bases left between them. CDR3 DNA sequence: TGTGCCAGTAGTATAGATTCTTTCAGTTACACTGAAGCTTTCTTT. This encodes CASSIDSFSYTEAFF.

This chain connects TRBV19 to TRBJ2-2; D is undetermined. Looked up from germline, CDR1 is LNHDA and CDR2 is SQIVND (reference sequence). CDR3 length equals 13 residues. Deletions cut 7 bases from V and 0 bases from J, with 6 bases between. Here the CDR3 reads CASIPSNTGELFF. The CDR3 DNA reads TGTGCCAGTATTCCGTCGAACACCGGGGAGCTGTTTTTT. Together with reference TRBV19 and TRBJ2-2, the CDR3 gives the full variable domain: DGGITQSPKYLFRKEGQNVTLSCEQNLNHDAMYWYRQDPGQGLRLIYYSQIVNDFQKGDIAEGYSVSREKKESFPLTVTSAQKNPTAFYLCASIPSNTGELFFGEGSRLTVL.

V gene TRBV4-1 combines with J gene TRBJ2-7, with TRBD2 as a possible D gene (5 bases). Trimming cost V 1 base and J 9 bases, with 25 bases left between them. CDR3 length equals 17 residues. Germline V lookup: CDR1 MGHRA, CDR2 YSYEKL. The CDR3 region is CASSQVMRSRFGDGQYF. DNA of the CDR3: TGCGCCAGCAGCCAAGTTATGAGATCAAGATTCGGGGATGGGCAGTACTTC.